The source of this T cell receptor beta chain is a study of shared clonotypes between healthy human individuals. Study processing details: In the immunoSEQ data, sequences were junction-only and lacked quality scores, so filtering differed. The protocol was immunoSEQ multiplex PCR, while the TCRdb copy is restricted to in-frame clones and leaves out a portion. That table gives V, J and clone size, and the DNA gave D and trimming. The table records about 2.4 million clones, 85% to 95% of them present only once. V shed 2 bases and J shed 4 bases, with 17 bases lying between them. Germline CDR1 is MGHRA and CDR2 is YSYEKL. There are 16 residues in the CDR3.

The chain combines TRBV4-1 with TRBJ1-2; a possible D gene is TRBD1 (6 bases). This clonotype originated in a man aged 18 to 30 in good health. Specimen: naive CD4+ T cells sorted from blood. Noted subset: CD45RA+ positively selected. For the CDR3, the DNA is TGCGCCAGCAGCCAACAGGGGCAGGGAACAAGCTATGGCTACACCTTC. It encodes CASSQQGQGTSYGYTF.